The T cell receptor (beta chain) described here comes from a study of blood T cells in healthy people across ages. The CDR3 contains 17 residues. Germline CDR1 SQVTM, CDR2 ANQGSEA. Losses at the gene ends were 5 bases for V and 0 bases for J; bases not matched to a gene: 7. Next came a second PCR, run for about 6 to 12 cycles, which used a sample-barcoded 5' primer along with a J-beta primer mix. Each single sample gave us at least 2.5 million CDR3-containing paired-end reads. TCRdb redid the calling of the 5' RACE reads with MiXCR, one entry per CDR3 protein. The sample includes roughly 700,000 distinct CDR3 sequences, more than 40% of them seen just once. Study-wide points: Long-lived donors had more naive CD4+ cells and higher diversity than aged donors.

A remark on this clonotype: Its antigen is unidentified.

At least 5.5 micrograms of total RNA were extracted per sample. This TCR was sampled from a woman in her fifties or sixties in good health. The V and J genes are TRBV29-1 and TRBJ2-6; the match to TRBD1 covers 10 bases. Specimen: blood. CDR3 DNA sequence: TGCAGCGTTCGAGGGACAGGGGATAACTCTGGGGCCAACGTCCTGACTTTC. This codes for CSVRGTGDNSGANVLTF.